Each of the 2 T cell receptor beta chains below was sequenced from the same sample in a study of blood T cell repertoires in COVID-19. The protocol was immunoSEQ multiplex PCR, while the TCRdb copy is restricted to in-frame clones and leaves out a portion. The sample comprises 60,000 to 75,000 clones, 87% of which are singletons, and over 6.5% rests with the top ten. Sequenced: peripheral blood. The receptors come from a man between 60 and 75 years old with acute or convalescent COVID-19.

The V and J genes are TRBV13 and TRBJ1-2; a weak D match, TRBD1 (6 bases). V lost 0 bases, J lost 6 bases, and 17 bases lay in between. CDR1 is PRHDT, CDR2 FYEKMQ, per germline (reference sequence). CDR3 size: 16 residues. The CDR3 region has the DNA TGTGCCAGCAGCTTAGGCCGAGGGGGTTCAAGGAATGGCTACACCTTC. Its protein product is CASSLGRGGSRNGYTF.

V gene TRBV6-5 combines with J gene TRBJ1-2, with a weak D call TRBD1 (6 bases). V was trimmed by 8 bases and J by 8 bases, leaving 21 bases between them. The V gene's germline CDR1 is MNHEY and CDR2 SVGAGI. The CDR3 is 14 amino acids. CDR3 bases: TGTGCCAGCGGAACTAACAGGGCCCGTGAAGGCTACACCTTC. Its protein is CASGTNRAREGYTF.